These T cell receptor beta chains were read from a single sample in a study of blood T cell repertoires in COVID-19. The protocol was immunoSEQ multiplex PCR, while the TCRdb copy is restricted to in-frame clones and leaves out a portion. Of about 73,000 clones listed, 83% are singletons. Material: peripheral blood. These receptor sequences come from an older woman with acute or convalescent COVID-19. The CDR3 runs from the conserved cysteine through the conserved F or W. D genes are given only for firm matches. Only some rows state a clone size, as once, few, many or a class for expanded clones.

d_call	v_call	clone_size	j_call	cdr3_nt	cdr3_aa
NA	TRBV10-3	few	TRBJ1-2	TGTGCCATCAGTGAGGGGCAGTCCGGCTACACCTTC	CAISEGQSGYTF
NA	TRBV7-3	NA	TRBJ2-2	TGTGCCAGCAGCCTCCAGGGGCTAGTCAAAAGCACCGGGGAGCTGTTTTTT	CASSLQGLVKSTGELFF
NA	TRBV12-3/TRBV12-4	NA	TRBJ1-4	TGTGCCAGCAGTTTAGGGAGTCAAAAACTGTTTTTT	CASSLGSQKLFF
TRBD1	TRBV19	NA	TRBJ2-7	TGTGCCAGTCACGGACAGGTCCCCCCCTACGAGCAGTACTTC	CASHGQVPPYEQYF
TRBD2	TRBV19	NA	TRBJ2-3	TGTGCCAGTACGTATAGCGGGGGGTTCACAGATACGCAGTATTTT	CASTYSGGFTDTQYF
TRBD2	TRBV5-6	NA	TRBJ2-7	TGTGCCAGCAGCTTGACGGGGGGAAGCTCCTACGAGCAGTACTTC	CASSLTGGSSYEQYF
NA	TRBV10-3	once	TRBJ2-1	TGTGCCATCAGTGAGTCGGGCGGGGCCTACAATGAGCAGTTCTTC	CAISESGGAYNEQFF
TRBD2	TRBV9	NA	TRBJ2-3	TGTGCCAGCAGCGTAGGGGCCAGCGGGGGAACAGATACGCAGTATTTT	CASSVGASGGTDTQYF
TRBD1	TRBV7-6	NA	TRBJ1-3	TGTGCCAGCAGCTTTGGACAGGGAGGGAACACCATATATTTT	CASSFGQGGNTIYF
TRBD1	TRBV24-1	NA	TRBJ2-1	TGTGCCACCAGTGATGGGGGAGGACAGGGGTTGACTGAGCAGTTCTTC	CATSDGGGQGLTEQFF
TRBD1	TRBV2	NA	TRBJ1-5	TGTGCCAGCAGAGGACAGGGTGTAGACAATCAGCCCCAGCATTTT	CASRGQGVDNQPQHF
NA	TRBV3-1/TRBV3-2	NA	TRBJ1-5	TGTGCCAGCAGCCAAGGCGTAGGGAGCCGCTATAGCAATCAGCCCCAGCATTTT	CASSQGVGSRYSNQPQHF
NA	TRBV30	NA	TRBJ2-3	TGTGCCTGGAGTGCCGGGTCAGGGGCAACAGATACGCAGTATTTT	CAWSAGSGATDTQYF
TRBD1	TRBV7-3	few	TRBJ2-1	TGTGCCAGCAGCTTAAGGCCAGGGGGTTACAATGAGCAGTTCTTC	CASSLRPGGYNEQFF
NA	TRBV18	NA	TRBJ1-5	TGTGCCAGCTCACCTCGGGGGGGCGCGGGTCAGCCCCAGCATTTT	CASSPRGGAGQPQHF
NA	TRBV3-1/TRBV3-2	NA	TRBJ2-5	TGTGCCAGCAGCTTCCTCGGGGGTAACCAAGAGACCCAGTACTTC	CASSFLGGNQETQYF
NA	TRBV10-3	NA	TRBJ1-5	TGTGCCATCAGTGAGGACTCCCGTAGCAATCAGCCCCAGCATTTT	CAISEDSRSNQPQHF
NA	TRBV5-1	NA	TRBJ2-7	TGCGCCAGCAGCTTGGGGACAGCCTCCTACGAGCAGTACTTC	CASSLGTASYEQYF
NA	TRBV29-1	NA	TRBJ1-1	TGCAGCGGGGCAGAGGGAGCAGCTGAAGCTTTCTTT	CSGAEGAAEAFF
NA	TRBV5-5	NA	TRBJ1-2	TGTGCCAGCAGCTTGGGAGGGGGACTAAGCTATGGCTACACCTTC	CASSLGGGLSYGYTF
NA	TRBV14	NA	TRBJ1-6	TGTGCCAGCAGCCAAGGGGGACTGTATAATTCACCCCTCCACTTT	CASSQGGLYNSPLHF
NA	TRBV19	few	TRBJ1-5	TGTGCCAGTAGTATATCGGTCAGCAATCAGCCCCAGCATTTT	CASSISVSNQPQHF
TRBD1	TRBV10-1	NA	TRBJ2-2	TGCGCCAGCAGTGAGGCTTACAGGGGGCAGCGGCTGACCGGGGAGCTGTTTTTT	CASSEAYRGQRLTGELFF
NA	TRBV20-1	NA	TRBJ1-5	TGCAGTGCTAGTTCTAGAGGGCAGGGCAATCAGCCCCAGCATTTT	CSASSRGQGNQPQHF
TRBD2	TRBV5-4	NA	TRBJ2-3	TGTGCCAGCTACTCCCGAACTAGCGGGGGCACAGATACGCAGTATTTT	CASYSRTSGGTDTQYF
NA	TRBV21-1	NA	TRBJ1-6	TGTGCCAGCAGCCCACAGACCCGGGAAATGGGCACTTCACCCCTCCACTTT	CASSPQTREMGTSPLHF
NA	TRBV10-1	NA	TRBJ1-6	TGCGCCAGCAGTGCCGTCCGGGGGGGAGGTTCACCCCTCCACTTT	CASSAVRGGGSPLHF
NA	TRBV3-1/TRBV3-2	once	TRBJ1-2	TGTGCCAGCAGCCATAGGGGGGGGCGAGGGATTTATGGCTACACCTTC	CASSHRGGRGIYGYTF
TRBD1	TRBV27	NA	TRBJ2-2	TGTGCCAGCAGTCACCTTTTGGGACAGGGAGGAACCGGGGAGCTGTTTTTT	CASSHLLGQGGTGELFF
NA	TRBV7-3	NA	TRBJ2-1	TGTGCCAGCAGCCCCCCCGGCGGAGCACCCTCCCATGAGCAGTTCTTC	CASSPPGGAPSHEQFF
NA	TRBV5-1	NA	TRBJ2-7	TGCGCCAGCAGCAAGGGACAAACCTACGAGCAGTACTTC	CASSKGQTYEQYF
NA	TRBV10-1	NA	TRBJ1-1	TGCGCCAGCCCGCAAACAGGTCCCCTAAAGAGGGCTTTCTTT	CASPQTGPLKRAFF
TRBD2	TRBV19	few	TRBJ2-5	TGTGCCAGTACTCGGGGGGACCAAGAGACCCAGTACTTC	CASTRGDQETQYF
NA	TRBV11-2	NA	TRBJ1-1	TGTGCCAGCAGCTCGTATAACACAGGGTCAGCTTTCTTT	CASSSYNTGSAFF
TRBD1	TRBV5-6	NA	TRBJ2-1	TGTGCCAGCAGCTTAAGGACAGGGGGCAGCTCCTACAATGAGCAGTTCTTC	CASSLRTGGSSYNEQFF
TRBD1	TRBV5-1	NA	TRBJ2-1	TGCGCCAGCAGCAGAACCGGGACAGGGATGAATGAGCAGTTCTTC	CASSRTGTGMNEQFF
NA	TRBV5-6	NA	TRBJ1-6	TGTGCCAGCAGCTTGGTTGACAGAAACAATTCACCCCTCCACTTT	CASSLVDRNNSPLHF
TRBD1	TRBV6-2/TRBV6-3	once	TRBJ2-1	TGTGCCAGCAGCATTGACAGGGGGGACTACAATGAGCAGTTCTTC	CASSIDRGDYNEQFF
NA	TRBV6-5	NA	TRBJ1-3	TGTGCCAGCAGTTACGCAGGCCAGGGAACCATATATTTT	CASSYAGQGTIYF
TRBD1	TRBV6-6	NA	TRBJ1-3	TGTGCCAGCAGCGAGACAGGGTCCGGCGTCGGAAACACCATATATTTT	CASSETGSGVGNTIYF